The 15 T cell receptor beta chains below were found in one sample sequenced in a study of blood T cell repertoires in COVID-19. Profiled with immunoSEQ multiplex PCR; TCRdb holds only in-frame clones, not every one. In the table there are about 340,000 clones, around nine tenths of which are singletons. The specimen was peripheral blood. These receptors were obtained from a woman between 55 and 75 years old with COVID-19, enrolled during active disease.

CDR3 sequence reads: CASTALGGAVLSTEAFF. The CDR3 coding sequence is TGTGCCAGTACTGCCTTGGGGGGAGCGGTACTGAGCACTGAAGCTTTCTTT. The chain joins TRBV19 to TRBJ1-1; D perhaps matches TRBD1 (5 bases). Trimming left V 7 bases short and J 4 bases short, with 25 bases between. The CDR3 loop spans 17 amino acids. In germline, CDR1 is LNHDA, CDR2 SQIVND (reference sequence).

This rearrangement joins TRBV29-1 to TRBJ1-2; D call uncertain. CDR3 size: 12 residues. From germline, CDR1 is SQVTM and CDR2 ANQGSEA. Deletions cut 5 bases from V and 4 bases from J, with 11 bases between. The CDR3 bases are TGCAGCGTTACGGGAGAGGGCTATGGCTACACCTTC. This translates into CSVTGEGYGYTF.

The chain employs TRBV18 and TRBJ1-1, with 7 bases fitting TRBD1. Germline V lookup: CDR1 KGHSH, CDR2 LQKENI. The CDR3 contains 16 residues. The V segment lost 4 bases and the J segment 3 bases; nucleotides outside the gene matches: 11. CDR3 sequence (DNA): TGTGCCAGCTCACTATCGACAGGGACGGGGGACACTGAAGCTTTCTTT. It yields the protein CASSLSTGTGDTEAFF.

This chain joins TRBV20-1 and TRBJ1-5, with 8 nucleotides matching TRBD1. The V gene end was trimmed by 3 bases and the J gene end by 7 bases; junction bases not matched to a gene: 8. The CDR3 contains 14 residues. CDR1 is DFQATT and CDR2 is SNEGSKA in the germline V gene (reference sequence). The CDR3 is CSASDRGTRQPQHF. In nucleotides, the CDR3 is TGCAGTGCTAGTGACAGGGGAACGCGACAGCCCCAGCATTTT.

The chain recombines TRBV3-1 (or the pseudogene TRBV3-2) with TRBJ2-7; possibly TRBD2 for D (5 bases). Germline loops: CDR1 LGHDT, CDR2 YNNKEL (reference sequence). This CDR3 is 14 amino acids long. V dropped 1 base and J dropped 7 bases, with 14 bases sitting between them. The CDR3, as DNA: TGTGCCAGCAGCCAAGGGACGGGAATTCGAGAGCAGTACTTC. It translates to CASSQGTGIREQYF.

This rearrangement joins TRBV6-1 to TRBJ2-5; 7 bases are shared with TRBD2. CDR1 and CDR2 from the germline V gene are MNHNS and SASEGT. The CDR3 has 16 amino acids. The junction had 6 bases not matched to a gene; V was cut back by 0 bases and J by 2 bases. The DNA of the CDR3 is TGTGCCAGCAGTGAAGCGGTGGGGGGGTCTCAAGAGACCCAGTACTTC. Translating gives CASSEAVGGSQETQYF.

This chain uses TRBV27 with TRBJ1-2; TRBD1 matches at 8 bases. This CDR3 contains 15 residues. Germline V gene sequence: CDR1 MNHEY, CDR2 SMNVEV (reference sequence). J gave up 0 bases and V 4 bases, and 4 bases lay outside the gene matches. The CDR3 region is CASSSGTGANYGYTF. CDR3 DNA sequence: TGTGCCAGCAGTTCAGGGACAGGCGCTAACTATGGCTACACCTTC.

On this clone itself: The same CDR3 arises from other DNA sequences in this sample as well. The CDR3, as DNA: TGTGCCAGCTCACCGGGACTAGCGGGGGGTAATGAGCAGTTCTTC. It codes for CASSPGLAGGNEQFF. V usage is TRBV18 and J usage is TRBJ2-1; 15 bases map to TRBD2. The CDR3 spans 15 residues. The V and J ends lost 3 bases and 7 bases, in that order; junction bases with no gene match: 1. Germline CDR1 and CDR2: KGHSH and LQKENI.

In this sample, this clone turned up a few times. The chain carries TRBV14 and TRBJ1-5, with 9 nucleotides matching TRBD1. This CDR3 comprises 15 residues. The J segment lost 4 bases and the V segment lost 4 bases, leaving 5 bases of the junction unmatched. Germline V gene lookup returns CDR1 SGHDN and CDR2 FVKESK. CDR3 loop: CASSRTGQGNQPQHF. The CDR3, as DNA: TGTGCCAGCAGCCGAACGGGACAGGGTAATCAGCCCCAGCATTTT.

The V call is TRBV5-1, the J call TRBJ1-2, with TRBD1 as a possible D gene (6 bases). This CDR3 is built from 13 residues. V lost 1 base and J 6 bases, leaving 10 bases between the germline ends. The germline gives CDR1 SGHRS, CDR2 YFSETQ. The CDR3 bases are TGCGCCAGCAGCTTGTCAGGGGACGATGGCTACACCTTC. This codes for CASSLSGDDGYTF.

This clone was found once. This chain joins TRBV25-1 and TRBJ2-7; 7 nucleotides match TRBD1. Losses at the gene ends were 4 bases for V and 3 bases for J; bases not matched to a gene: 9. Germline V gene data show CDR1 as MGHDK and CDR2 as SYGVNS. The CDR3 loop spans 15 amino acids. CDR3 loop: CASSGPGTADYEQYF. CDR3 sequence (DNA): TGTGCCAGCAGTGGCCCCGGGACAGCCGACTACGAGCAGTACTTC.

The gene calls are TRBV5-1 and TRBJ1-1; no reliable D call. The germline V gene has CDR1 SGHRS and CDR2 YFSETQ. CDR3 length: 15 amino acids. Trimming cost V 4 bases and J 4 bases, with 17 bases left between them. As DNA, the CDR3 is TGCGCCAGCAGCAAAGGTAGTTTAGGAGGCACTGAAGCTTTCTTT. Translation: CASSKGSLGGTEAFF.

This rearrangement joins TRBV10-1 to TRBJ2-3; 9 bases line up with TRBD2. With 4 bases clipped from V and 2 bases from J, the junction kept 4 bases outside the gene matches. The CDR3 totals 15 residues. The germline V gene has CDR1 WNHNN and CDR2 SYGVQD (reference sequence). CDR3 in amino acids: CASSGGGGVTDTQYF. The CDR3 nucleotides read TGCGCCAGCAGTGGCGGCGGGGGGGTCACAGATACGCAGTATTTT.

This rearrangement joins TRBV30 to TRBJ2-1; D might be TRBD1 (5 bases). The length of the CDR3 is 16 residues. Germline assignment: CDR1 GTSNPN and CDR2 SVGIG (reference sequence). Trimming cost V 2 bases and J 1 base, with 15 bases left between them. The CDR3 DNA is TGTGCCTGGAGTAAGACCAGGACATATTCCTACAATGAGCAGTTCTTC. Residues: CAWSKTRTYSYNEQFF.

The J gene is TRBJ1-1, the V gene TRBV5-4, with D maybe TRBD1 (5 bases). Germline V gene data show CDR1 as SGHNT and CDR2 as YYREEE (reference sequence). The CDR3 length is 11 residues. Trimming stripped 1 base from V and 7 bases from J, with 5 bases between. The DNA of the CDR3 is TGTGCCAGCAGCTTGACAGGTGAAGCTTTCTTT. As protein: CASSLTGEAFF.